The source of this T cell receptor (beta chain) is a study of neurological immune-mediated disorders (dated by TCRdb to about 2019). Background on the whole study: Peripheral blood TCR-beta repertoires from patients with HTLV-I-associated myelopathy (HAM/TSP), patients with multiple sclerosis, and healthy controls were compared in the study using UMI-based sequencing. Alongside PBMC samples, the set of approximately 100 TCR-beta libraries contained longitudinal samples, technical triplicates, and paired CD4+ and CD8+ T-cell subsets that had been sorted. The cohort was made up of 68 subjects, consisting of roughly 14 HAM/TSP patients, around 35 multiple sclerosis patients and 20 healthy controls.

CDR1 is given as SEHNR and CDR2 as FQNEAQ, both from the germline V gene (reference sequence). The CDR3 numbers 14 residues from cysteine through phenylalanine. Of all the DNA, just the CDR3 is kept, 42 bases in frame from base 1. V and J lose 2 bases and 7 bases, and a span of 12 bases separates them. The healthy controls were volunteers from blood banks in Maryland, USA. Libraries from unsorted PBMCs were made from 2 million PBMCs kept in RNAlater at -80 degrees C until RNA extraction. Peripheral blood was subjected to Ficoll-Hypaque density gradient centrifugation to isolate PBMCs, which were then cryopreserved in liquid nitrogen. This clonotype was counted between two and nine times. No antigen is known for it. Base quality data are lacking; no much larger clone is found one base away. What the research found in general, with its limitations: TCR clonal expansion was highest in HAM/TSP patients and lowest in MS patients, with MS patients falling below even healthy controls. Across subjects, expanded clones never shared an identical CDR3 amino acid sequence, which suggests that the TCR-beta repertoires in every group were private.

cDNA was synthesized by template-switch 5'RACE using a primer with a 10-nucleotide random unique molecular identifier that tagged each TCR transcript. Each sequencing run produced over 190 million TCR-beta sequences covering 15-18 subjects. The RNeasy kit was used to extract total RNA. Using the KAPA Real-time Library Amplification kit, TCR-beta VDJ regions were amplified with primers for the TCR constant region and the 5'RACE anchor. Sample indexes and Illumina adaptors were added in a first PCR, after which library yield was increased in a second PCR. After Ampure bead purification, the roughly 650 bp TCR product was size-selected on a 2% E-gel SizeSelection system. Before pooling, libraries had their quality checked on a Bioanalyzer, their concentration measured with Qubit, and their quantity determined with the Kapa Library Quantification kit. An Illumina HiSeq 2500 sequenced the libraries paired-end 2 x 150 bp. To increase sequence diversity, roughly 25-31% phiX was spiked into each library pool. In the paper's pipeline: Quality-filtered reads were processed with the UMI-based MiGEC pipeline, and over 85% of raw TCR sequences were removed by the MiGEC pipeline during error correction. VDJ genes were aligned to IMGT germline references, and clonotypes were defined by unique CDR3 amino acid sequence plus V-J genes. Clonal expansion, Shannon diversity and CDR3 relatedness were evaluated with VDJtools (CalcPairwiseDistances, ClusterSamples), while phylogenetic trees were built in CLCbio workbench. A clone was classed as expanded if it had 8 or more unique UMIs, a cutoff based on coefficient-of-variation modelling across technical triplicates. The public sequencing data were trimmed at Q25 with fastp and processed into clonotypes with MiXCR by TCRdb, which kept only in-frame beta chains. Rows matching on CDR3 protein sequence are summarized as one entry with the most common DNA and genes. The V and J calls, along with clone size, are taken from TCRdb and not from the paper's own processing. This sample is represented by roughly 60,000 distinct CDR3 sequences; 9.5% to 12% of them were singletons. The top ten constitute 1.8% of the sample.

The source is a man aged 60 to 69 in good health. Sequencing input: PBMCs. The chain joins TRBV7-9 to TRBJ2-1; TRBD2 might be the D gene, on 5 matching bases. The sequenced DNA is TGTGCCAGCAGCTTATCGACGGGGTGGAATGAGCAGTTCTTC. Its translation is CASSLSTGWNEQFF.